This is a list of T cell receptor beta chains from one sample in a study of T cells in Graves' hyperthyroidism and ophthalmopathy. Each CDR3 protein is one row after TCRdb ran MiXCR on the multiplex PCR reads. This table has under 250,000 distinct CDR3 sequences, 24% appearing once. Sequenced input: blood. The receptors come from a woman aged 35 to 49 with Graves' ophthalmopathy. Both conserved end residues are part of each CDR3. The order of the fields is D gene, clone size, V gene, J gene, CDR3 protein, CDR3 DNA. The D gene is left open where the match is weak. Expanded clones get a size class; other rows say once, few or many, or leave the size out.

d_call: TRBD2; clone_size: NA; v_call: TRBV3-1; j_call: TRBJ2-7; cdr3_aa: CASSHTGGSERFQYF; cdr3_nt: TGTGCCAGCAGCCATACGGGCGGGAGCGAGAGATTCCAGTACTTC
d_call: TRBD1; clone_size: many; v_call: TRBV29-1; j_call: TRBJ2-7; cdr3_aa: CSVDWRDRGSHEQYF; cdr3_nt: TGCAGCGTTGACTGGCGGGACAGGGGCTCCCACGAGCAGTACTTC
d_call: NA; clone_size: many; v_call: TRBV7-9; j_call: TRBJ2-5; cdr3_aa: CASSYTGTPTKETQYF; cdr3_nt: TGTGCCAGCAGCTACACCGGGACACCCACGAAAGAGACCCAGTACTTC
d_call: NA; clone_size: once; v_call: TRBV12-3/TRBV12-4; j_call: TRBJ2-7; cdr3_aa: CASSPGPRGYEQYF; cdr3_nt: TGTGCCAGCAGCCCAGGCCCCAGGGGTTACGAGCAGTACTTC
d_call: NA; clone_size: NA; v_call: TRBV28; j_call: TRBJ2-7; cdr3_aa: CASTPAGNSYKQYF; cdr3_nt: TGTGCCAGCACCCCGGCAGGCAACTCCTACAAGCAGTACTTC
d_call: NA; clone_size: many; v_call: TRBV18; j_call: TRBJ1-2; cdr3_aa: CASSPRENYGYTF; cdr3_nt: TGTGCCAGCTCGCCCAGGGAGAACTATGGCTACACCTTC
d_call: NA; clone_size: many; v_call: TRBV20-1; j_call: TRBJ1-1; cdr3_aa: CSAPEGSQAFF; cdr3_nt: TGCAGTGCGCCCGAAGGGTCCCAAGCTTTCTTT
d_call: TRBD1; clone_size: many; v_call: TRBV27; j_call: TRBJ2-7; cdr3_aa: CASTAGTDRGRYEQYF; cdr3_nt: TGTGCCAGCACCGCAGGGACGGACAGGGGGCGCTACGAGCAGTACTTC
d_call: TRBD1; clone_size: many; v_call: TRBV19; j_call: TRBJ2-6; cdr3_aa: CASIAGTGGSGANVLTF; cdr3_nt: TGTGCCAGTATCGCCGGGACAGGGGGCTCTGGGGCCAACGTCCTGACTTTC
d_call: NA; clone_size: NA; v_call: TRBV6-1; j_call: TRBJ2-5; cdr3_aa: CASSPGRRRTYQETQYF; cdr3_nt: TGTGCCAGCAGTCCGGGGCGGAGACGGACGTACCAAGAGACCCAGTACTTC